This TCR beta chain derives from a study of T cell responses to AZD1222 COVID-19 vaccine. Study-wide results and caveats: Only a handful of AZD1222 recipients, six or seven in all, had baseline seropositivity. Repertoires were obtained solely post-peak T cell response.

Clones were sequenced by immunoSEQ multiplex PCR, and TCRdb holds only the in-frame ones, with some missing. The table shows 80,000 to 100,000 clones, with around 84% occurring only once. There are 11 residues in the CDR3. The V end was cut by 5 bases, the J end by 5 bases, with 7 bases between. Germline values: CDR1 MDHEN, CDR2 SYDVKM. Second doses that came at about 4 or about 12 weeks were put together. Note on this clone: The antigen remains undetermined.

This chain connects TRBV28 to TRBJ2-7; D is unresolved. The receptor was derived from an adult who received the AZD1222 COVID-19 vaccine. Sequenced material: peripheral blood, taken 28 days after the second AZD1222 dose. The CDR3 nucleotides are TGTGCCAGCAGTCCCCGGGACGAGCAGTACTTC. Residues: CASSPRDEQYF.